This T cell receptor (beta chain) originates from a study of T cells in women clearing cervical HPV infection (dated by TCRdb to the late 2010s). Some background on the complete study: The cases were over 20 women with histologically confirmed HPV16-related CIN3 or worse, and 2 of these cases were invasive cancers. The 20 to 25 controls were women who cleared a single incident HPV16 infection within 12 months without developing precancer or cancer. Blood from cases was collected at the visit at which the lesion was first identified, whereas blood from controls was collected once infection was no longer detected. Among cases, blood sampling occurred a median of roughly 150 days after lesion detection, with an interquartile range of about 80 to 230 days. Because only a few women had HLA typing data, the possibility that HLA type acted as a confounder could not be ruled out. The exploratory proof-of-principle case-control study was nested within the Guanacaste HPV Natural History Study in Costa Rica and compared TCR repertoires across cervical HPV16 outcomes. Cases and controls were matched on age within five years and on year of sample collection. Median age was roughly 33 years in cases versus less than 40 in controls, and baseline characteristics did not differ significantly. The parent cohort enrolled some 10,000 women aged 18 or older in Guanacaste, Costa Rica, during about 1992 to 1994 and followed them for 6 to 7 years. Five blinded duplicates per group were added as quality controls, giving some 60 samples: 50 participants and some 10 replicates. Here is what the overall study found, with its caveats: TRBV6-7 relative abundance was lower in cases than in controls (about 0.099% versus 0.16%; Bonferroni P = 0.0008). Cases were distinguished from controls with an estimated AUC of about 0.8 by random forest classifiers combining richness and V gene abundances. T-cell numbers per sample were unknown, so richness differences could reflect varying T-cell content rather than repertoire biology. Significantly higher TCR repertoire richness was observed in CIN3+ cases than in controls across sequencing depths, whereas no difference in evenness was found. The cross-sectional design could not show whether the associations came before the infection or were a result of it, and neither effector/memory subsets nor HPV-specific T cells were isolated.

Trimmed from V: 3 bases; trimmed from J: 3 bases; junction bases lacking a gene match: 3. The cysteine opens and the phenylalanine closes a CDR3 of 15 amino acids. The DNA has 36 bases, all within the CDR3, and is read from base 1. As encoded in the germline V gene (reference sequence), CDR1 is LNHDA while CDR2 is SQIVND. Every participant had a single incident cervical HPV16 infection, and women with prevalent HPV16 infections were excluded. Cervical HPV DNA was detected by MY09/MY11 PCR and genotyped by dot-blot hybridization. Fifteen mL of heparinized blood was centrifuged, after which the buffy coat was aliquoted, frozen at -30 degrees C, and then stored at -80 degrees C. Genomic DNA was extracted from buffy coat specimens using QIAGEN kits. About this clone: Its specific antigen is unknown. The read terminates 3 residues before the CDR3 end, so the remaining end is supplied by the germline J gene.

TCR beta CDR3 regions were amplified by multiplex PCR using the immunoSEQ assay from an average of roughly 1,100 ng genomic DNA per sample. The assay corrected primer bias using a complete synthetic TCR repertoire to establish an amplification baseline. The amplicons were sequenced using the Illumina platform. The paper's processing steps were these. Sequences were error-corrected by clustering with frequency ratios and a modified nearest-neighbor algorithm and were then analyzed in the immunoSEQ Analyzer with IMGT gene definitions. At each rarefaction depth, TCR richness and evenness were averaged across 20 rarefaction repeats, and samples with fewer sequences than that depth were excluded. Relative abundances of V, D and J genes were compared between groups using Wilcoxon rank sum tests, with FDR correction applied. In the blinded duplicates, the intraclass correlation was 95.6% for TCR richness and averaged about 76% across fewer than 80 gene segments. Imported from immuneACCESS, the table was reduced by TCRdb to in-frame sequences with V and J called. These copies leave out some clones; in studies compared against another copy, an unresolved V gene accounts for under half, and the cause of the remainder is not known. Clone size and the V and J calls come from that table; the DNA yielded D and trimming. The sample table holds approximately 41,000 clones. Clones ranked in the top ten supply 7.6% of the sample.

The sample taken for sequencing was blood buffy coat. The V and J genes are TRBV19 and TRBJ2-1; 9 bases in the junction line up with TRBD2. The origin of this receptor is a woman between 18 and 75 years old with a cervical HPV16 infection that either progressed to CIN3+ or cleared (not recorded which). The CDR3 sequence is CASSMSGGIYNEQFF. The covered CDR3 bases are TGTGCCAGTAGTATGAGCGGGGGGATCTACAATGAG.